The 2 T cell receptor beta chains below all came from one sample that was sequenced in a study of blood T cell repertoires in COVID-19. The assay was immunoSEQ multiplex PCR, and TCRdb's table has in-frame clones only and misses some. The table shows 140,000 to 150,000 clones, with approximately 84% occurring only once. Sequenced sample: peripheral blood. The receptors derive from a human donor in a cohort sampled during active COVID-19.

This chain connects TRBV6-6 to TRBJ2-1, with 10 bases identical to TRBD2. CDR1 and CDR2 from the germline V gene are MNHNY and SVGAGI (reference sequence). CDR3 length: 16 amino acids. With V trimmed by 5 bases and J by 4 bases, 8 bases remained unmatched. The CDR3, as DNA: TGTGCCAGCAGTAAGAAGAGCGGGAGGGAGTACAATGAGCAGTTCTTC. Residues: CASSKKSGREYNEQFF.

The DNA of the CDR3 is TGCAGCGCCAGGACAGGGACGGATGAAACCGGGGAGCTGTTTTTT. It specifies CSARTGTDETGELFF. V and J are TRBV29-1 and TRBJ2-2, with 8 bases matching TRBD1. The V segment lost 7 bases and the J segment 5 bases; nucleotides outside the gene matches: 12. Germline CDR1 SQVTM, CDR2 ANQGSEA. The CDR3 has 15 residues.